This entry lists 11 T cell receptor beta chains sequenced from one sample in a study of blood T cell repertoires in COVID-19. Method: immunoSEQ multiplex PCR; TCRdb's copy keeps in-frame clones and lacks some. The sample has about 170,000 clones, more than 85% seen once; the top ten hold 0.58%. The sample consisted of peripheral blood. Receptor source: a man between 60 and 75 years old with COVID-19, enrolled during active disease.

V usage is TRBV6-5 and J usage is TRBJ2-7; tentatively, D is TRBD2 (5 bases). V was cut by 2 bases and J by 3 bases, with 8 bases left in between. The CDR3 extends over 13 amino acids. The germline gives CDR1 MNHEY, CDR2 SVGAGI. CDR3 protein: CASSYTGNYEQYF. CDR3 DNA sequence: TGTGCCAGCAGTTACACCGGGAACTACGAGCAGTACTTC.

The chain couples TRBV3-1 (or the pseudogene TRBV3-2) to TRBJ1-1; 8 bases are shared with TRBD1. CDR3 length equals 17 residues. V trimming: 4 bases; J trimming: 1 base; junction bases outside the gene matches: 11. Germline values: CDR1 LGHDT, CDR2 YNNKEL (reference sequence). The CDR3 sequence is CASSPLLGQGENTEAFF. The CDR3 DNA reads TGTGCCAGCAGCCCCTTACTCGGACAGGGAGAGAACACTGAAGCTTTCTTT.

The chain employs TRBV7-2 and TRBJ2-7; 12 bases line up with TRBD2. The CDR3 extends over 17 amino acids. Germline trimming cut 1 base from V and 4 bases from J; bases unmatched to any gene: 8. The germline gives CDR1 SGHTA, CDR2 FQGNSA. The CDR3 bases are TGTGCCAGCAGCTTAGGGAGACTAGCGGGAGTATGGTACGAGCAGTACTTC. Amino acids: CASSLGRLAGVWYEQYF.

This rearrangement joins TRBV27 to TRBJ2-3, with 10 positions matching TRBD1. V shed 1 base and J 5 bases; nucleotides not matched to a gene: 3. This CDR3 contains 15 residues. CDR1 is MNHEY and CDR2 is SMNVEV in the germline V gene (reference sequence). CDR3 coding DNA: TGTGCCAGCAGTTTATGGGGGACAGGGGTAGATACGCAGTATTTT. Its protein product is CASSLWGTGVDTQYF.

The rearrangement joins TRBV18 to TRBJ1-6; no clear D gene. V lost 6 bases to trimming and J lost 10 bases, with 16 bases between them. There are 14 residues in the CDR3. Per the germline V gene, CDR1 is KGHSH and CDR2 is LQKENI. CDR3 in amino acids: CASSGGPGRSPLHF. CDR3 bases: TGTGCCAGCTCGGGTGGGCCAGGCCGCTCACCCCTCCACTTT.

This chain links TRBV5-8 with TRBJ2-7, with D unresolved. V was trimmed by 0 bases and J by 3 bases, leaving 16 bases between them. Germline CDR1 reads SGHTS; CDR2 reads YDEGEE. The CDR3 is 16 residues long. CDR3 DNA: TGTGCCAGCAGCTTGGTCCTCAGTGTCTCCCGCTACGAGCAGTACTTC. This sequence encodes CASSLVLSVSRYEQYF.

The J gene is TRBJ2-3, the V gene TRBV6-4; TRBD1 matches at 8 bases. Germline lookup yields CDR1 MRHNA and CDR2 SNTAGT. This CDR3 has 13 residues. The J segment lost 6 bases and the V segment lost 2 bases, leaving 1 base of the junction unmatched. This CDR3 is CASSDRQGDTQYF. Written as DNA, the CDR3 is TGTGCCAGCAGTGACCGACAGGGGGATACGCAGTATTTT.

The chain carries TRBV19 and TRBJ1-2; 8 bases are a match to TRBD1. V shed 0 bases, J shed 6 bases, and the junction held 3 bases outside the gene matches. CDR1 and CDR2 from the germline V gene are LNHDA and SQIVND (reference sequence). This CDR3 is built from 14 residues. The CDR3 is CASSIDRGLDGYTF. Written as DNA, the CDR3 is TGTGCCAGTAGTATAGACAGGGGGCTAGATGGCTACACCTTC.

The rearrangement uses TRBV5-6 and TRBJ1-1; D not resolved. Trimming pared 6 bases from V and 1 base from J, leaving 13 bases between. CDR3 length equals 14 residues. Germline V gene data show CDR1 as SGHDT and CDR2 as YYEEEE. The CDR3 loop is CASIRRGGNTEAFF. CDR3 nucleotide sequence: TGTGCCAGCATCCGACGCGGCGGGAACACTGAAGCTTTCTTT.

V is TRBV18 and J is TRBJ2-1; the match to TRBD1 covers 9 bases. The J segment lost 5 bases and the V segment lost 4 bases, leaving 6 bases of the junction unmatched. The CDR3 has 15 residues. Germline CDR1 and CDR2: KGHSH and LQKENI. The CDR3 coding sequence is TGTGCCAGCTCACAGACAGGGGGACTGAACAATGAGCAGTTCTTC. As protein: CASSQTGGLNNEQFF. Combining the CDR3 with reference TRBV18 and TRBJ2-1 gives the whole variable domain NAGVMQNPRHLVRRRGQEARLRCSPMKGHSHVYWYRQLPEEGLKFMVYLQKENIIDESGMPKERFSAEFPKEGPSILRIQQVVRGDSAAYFCASSQTGGLNNEQFFGPGTRLTVL.

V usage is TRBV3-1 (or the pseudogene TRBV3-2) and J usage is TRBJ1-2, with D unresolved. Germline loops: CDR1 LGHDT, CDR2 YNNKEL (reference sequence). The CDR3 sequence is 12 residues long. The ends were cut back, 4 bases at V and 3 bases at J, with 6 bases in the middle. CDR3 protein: CASSLRDYGYTF. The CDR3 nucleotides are TGTGCCAGCAGCCTACGGGACTATGGCTACACCTTC.